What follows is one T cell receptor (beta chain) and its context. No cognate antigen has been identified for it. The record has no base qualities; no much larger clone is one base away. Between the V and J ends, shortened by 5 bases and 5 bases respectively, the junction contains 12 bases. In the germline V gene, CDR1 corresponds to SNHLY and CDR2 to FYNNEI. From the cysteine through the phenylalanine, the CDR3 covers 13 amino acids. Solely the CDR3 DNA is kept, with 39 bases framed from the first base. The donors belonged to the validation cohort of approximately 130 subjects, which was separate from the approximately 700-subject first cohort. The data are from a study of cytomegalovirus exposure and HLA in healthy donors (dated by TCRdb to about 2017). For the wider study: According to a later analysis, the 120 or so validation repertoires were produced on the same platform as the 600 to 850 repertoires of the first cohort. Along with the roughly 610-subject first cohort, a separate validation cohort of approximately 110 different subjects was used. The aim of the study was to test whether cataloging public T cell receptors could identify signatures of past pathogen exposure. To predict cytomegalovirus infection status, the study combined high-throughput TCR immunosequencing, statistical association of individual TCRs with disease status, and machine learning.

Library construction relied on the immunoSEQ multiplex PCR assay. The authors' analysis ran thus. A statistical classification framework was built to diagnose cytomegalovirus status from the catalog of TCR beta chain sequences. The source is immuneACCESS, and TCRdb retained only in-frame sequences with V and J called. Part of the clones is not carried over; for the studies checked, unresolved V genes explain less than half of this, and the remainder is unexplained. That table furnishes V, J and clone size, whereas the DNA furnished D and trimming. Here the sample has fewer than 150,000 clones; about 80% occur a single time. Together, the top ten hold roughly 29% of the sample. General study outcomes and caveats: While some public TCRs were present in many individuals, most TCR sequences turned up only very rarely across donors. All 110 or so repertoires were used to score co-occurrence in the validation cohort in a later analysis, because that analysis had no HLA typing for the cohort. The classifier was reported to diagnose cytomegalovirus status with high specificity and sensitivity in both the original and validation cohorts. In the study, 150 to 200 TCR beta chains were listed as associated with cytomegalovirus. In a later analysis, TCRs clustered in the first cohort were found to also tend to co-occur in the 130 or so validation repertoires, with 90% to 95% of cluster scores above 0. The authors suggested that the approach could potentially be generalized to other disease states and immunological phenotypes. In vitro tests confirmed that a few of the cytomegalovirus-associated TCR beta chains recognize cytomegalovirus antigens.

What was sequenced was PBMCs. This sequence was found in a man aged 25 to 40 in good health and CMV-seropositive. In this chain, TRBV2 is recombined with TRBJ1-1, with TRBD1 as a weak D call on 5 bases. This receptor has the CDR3 CASSLREGTEAFF. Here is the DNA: TGTGCCAGCAGTCTCAGGGAAGGTACTGAAGCTTTCTTT.